The 8 T cell receptor beta chains in this list originate from one sample, sequenced in a study of cytomegalovirus exposure and HLA in healthy donors (dated by TCRdb to 2017 to 2019). The library was made by the immunoSEQ multiplex PCR assay. For the multiplex PCR, a mixture combining 60 forward primers for TCR Vbeta segments and 13 reverse primers for TCR Jbeta segments was used. TCRdb retrieved this table from immuneACCESS and kept in-frame rearrangements only. Not all clones are present; in checked studies, unresolved V genes account for under half, and no reason is known for the remainder. This sample has around 150,000 clones in its table, and about four fifths of those were observed once. Roughly 6.8% of the sample goes to the ten largest clones. Sequencing was performed on PBMCs. These receptor sequences come from a man aged 50-59 years in good health and CMV-seropositive.

The sample holds a few counts of this clone. The chain links TRBV28 to TRBJ2-6; 9 bases map to TRBD1. The CDR3 covers 16 residues. Trimming at V came to 6 bases and at J to 0 bases, leaving 3 bases not matched to a gene. Germline assignment: CDR1 MDHEN and CDR2 SYDVKM. CDR3: CASSTGGPSGANVLTF. CDR3 DNA: TGTGCCAGCAGCACAGGGGGCCCCTCTGGGGCCAACGTCCTGACTTTC.

The V and J genes are TRBV19 and TRBJ2-7, with 7 positions matching TRBD1. Germline loops: CDR1 LNHDA, CDR2 SQIVND (reference sequence). J lost 2 bases, V lost 4 bases, and 5 bases had no gene match. The CDR3 runs 14 residues. CDR3 loop: CASSTTGTAYEQYF. CDR3 nucleotide sequence: TGTGCCAGTAGTACTACCGGGACAGCCTACGAGCAGTACTTC.

This chain links TRBV7-9 with TRBJ2-3; maybe TRBD2 (6 bases). Germline-derived CDR1 and CDR2 are SEHNR and FQNEAQ (reference sequence). This CDR3 region has 17 residues. V lost 5 bases to trimming and J lost 1 base, with 19 bases between them. In DNA form, the CDR3 reads TGTGCCAGCAGCGTCTCCCACATGACTAGTGGCACAGATACGCAGTATTTT. This codes for CASSVSHMTSGTDTQYF.

This clone occurred once. V gene TRBV5-1 combines with J gene TRBJ1-1; 10 nucleotides line up with TRBD1. V shed 3 bases, J shed 4 bases, and the junction held 6 bases outside the gene matches. Germline V CDR1 and CDR2: SGHRS, YFSETQ. This CDR3 contains 15 residues. CDR3 residues: CASSSLTGGVTEAFF. The DNA for the CDR3 is TGCGCCAGCAGCTCCTTGACAGGGGGCGTCACTGAAGCTTTCTTT.

The rearrangement links TRBV12-5 to TRBJ2-7; 7 bases line up with TRBD1. CDR1 and CDR2 from the germline V gene are LGHNT and FRNRAP. The CDR3 sequence is 12 residues long. The ends lost 6 bases at V and 7 bases at J; junction bases unmatched: 6. CDR3: CASGRGRGEQYF. CDR3 coding DNA: TGTGCTAGTGGGCGCGGCAGGGGGGAGCAGTACTTC.

This chain connects TRBV11-2 to TRBJ2-1, with 14 bases identical to TRBD2. J gave up 5 bases and V 5 bases, and 2 bases lay outside the gene matches. The CDR3 runs to 15 residues. The germline V gene encodes CDR1 SGHAT and CDR2 FQNNGV. The DNA of the CDR3 is TGTGCCAGCAGCCCGGGACTAGCGGGGGACAATGAGCAGTTCTTC. It codes for CASSPGLAGDNEQFF.

A few counts support this clone. The V gene is TRBV19, the J gene TRBJ2-7; 9 nucleotides align to TRBD1. This CDR3 spans 14 amino acids. Germline V lookup: CDR1 LNHDA, CDR2 SQIVND (reference sequence). Losses at the gene ends were 7 bases for V and 2 bases for J; bases not matched to a gene: 6. Here the CDR3 DNA reads TGTGCCAGTAAGGTAGGACAGGGGCCCTACGAGCAGTACTTC. Translation: CASKVGQGPYEQYF.

The chain has TRBV18 and TRBJ2-7; D uncertain. V was trimmed by 2 bases and J by 1 base, leaving 12 bases between them. CDR1 KGHSH and CDR2 LQKENI come from the germline V gene. This CDR3 comprises 15 residues. The CDR3 DNA reads TGTGCCAGCTCACCATTCGAGACACCGTCCTACGAGCAGTACTTC. It yields the protein CASSPFETPSYEQYF.